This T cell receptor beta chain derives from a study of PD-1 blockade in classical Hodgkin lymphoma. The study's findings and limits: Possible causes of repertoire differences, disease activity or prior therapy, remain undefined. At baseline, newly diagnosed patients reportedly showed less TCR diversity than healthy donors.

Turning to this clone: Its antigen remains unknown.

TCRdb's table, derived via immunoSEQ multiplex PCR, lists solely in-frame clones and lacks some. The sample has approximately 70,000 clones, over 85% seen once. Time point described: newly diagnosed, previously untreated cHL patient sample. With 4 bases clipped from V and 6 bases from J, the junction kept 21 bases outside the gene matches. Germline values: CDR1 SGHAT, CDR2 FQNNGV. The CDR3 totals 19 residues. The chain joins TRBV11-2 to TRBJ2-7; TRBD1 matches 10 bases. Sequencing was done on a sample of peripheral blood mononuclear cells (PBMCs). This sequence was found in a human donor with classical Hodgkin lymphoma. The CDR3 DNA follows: TGTGCCAGCAGCTCTCCAAATAGTACGACCGGGACAGGGGTCGGCGAGCAGTACTTC. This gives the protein CASSSPNSTTGTGVGEQYF.